The entry below gives a single T cell receptor (beta chain) sequence along with its context. Its cognate antigen has yet to be identified. No base quality values were provided; no much bigger clone lies one nucleotide off. This specimen belongs to a study of regulatory T cells in long-lasting Graves disease (dated by TCRdb to the early 2020s). Describing the broader study: Patients with newly diagnosed Graves' disease had been on antithyroid drugs for under 3 months. A total of around 33 samples underwent TCR sequencing, from about 13 patients with persistent Graves' disease and approximately 20 patients with newly diagnosed Graves' disease. The study took place in China and was registered as a clinical trial. Peripheral blood TCR sequencing and RNA sequencing compared persistent Graves' disease patients with newly diagnosed Graves' disease patients.

Including the terminal cysteine and phenylalanine, the CDR3 comprises 15 residues. CDR3 DNA only is kept here, 45 bases in frame from base 1. Cut back by 2 bases and 1 base, the V and J ends lie 6 bases apart. In the germline V gene, CDR1 corresponds to ENHRY and CDR2 to SYGVKD. Libraries were constructed by multiplex PCR. Sequenced using an Illumina HiSeq 4000. To build TCR beta libraries, CDR3 regions were amplified by Arm-PCR using iRepertoire HTBI primers. PCR products were gel purified before sequencing. From the authors' description of their analysis: Across samples, roughly 60 TRBV and 15 or so TRBJ segments were identified and used for gene usage analysis of CDR3 amino acid clonotypes. COPE and FqMerger were used to merge filtered high-quality paired reads into contigs. BLAST was used to align contigs to IMGT TRBV, TRBD and TRBJ reference genes, and CDR3 was defined according to IMGT. Clonotypes above 0.1% frequency were classified as highly expanded clones. Shannon entropy served as the measure of repertoire diversity, while the Gini coefficient captured V-J evenness. Public clonotypes were defined as clonotypes shared by more than one individual. In TCRdb, the public reads were trimmed at Q25 with fastp and aligned with MiXCR, with productive beta chains retained. One record per CDR3 amino acid sequence lists the most common genes and DNA. These V and J calls originate from TCRdb's pipeline instead of the authors' own analysis. This sample lists some 370,000 distinct CDR3 sequences; 12% were detected once. Approximately 17% of the sample belongs to the ten largest clones.

What the authors observed across the whole study: Peripheral blood alone was examined, since thyroid tissue, which constituted the primary lesion, could not be accessed. Patients with persistent disease shared more public clonotypes (around 2,500) than newly diagnosed patients did (nearly 1,000). Sequencing and analysis were limited to the TCR beta chain. Compared with newly diagnosed patients, patients with persistent Graves' disease had lower TCR Shannon entropy and fewer highly expanded clones, which suggests clonal expansion. The authors noted that the small sample size was a limitation that may lower accuracy. Persistent disease showed preferential use of TRBV28, TRBJ1-2 and TRBJ2-5, whereas newly diagnosed disease favored TRBV20-1 and TRBJ2-1.

The time point label, as the study defines it: newly diagnosed GD, antithyroid drugs for less than 3 months. For both TCR sequencing and RNA sequencing, RNA was extracted from PBMCs in TRIzol. Graves' disease was diagnosed according to American Thyroid Association guidelines. Recruitment of patients was carried out at an endocrinology department in Xi'an, China. Each patient gave around 9 milliliters of peripheral blood, collected in an EDTA anticoagulant tube. Ficoll Paque Plus density gradient separation was used to isolate PBMCs, and no further T cell sorting was done. An Agilent 2100 Bioanalyzer and agarose gel were used to check RNA quality, and a NanoDrop 2000 was used to measure RNA concentration. The sample was also reused in another study, on T cells in Graves' hyperthyroidism and ophthalmopathy. That second report states: Graves' hyperthyroidism was defined as stable when no progression to ophthalmopathy occurred over 18 months of follow-up. Hyperthyroidism patients were newly diagnosed, had a disease duration of under 2 months, and were aged 18 to 65 years. Patients with uncontrolled infections, other autoimmune diseases, pregnancy or lactation were excluded. Diagnoses were based on clinical symptoms, serum thyroxine and TRAb, thyroid ultrasound and orbital computed tomography. For the first round of RT-PCR on the TCR CDR3, the HTBI primer set was used together with the Qiagen OneStep RT-PCR kit. Blood samples also contained most of the expanded thyroid clonotypes (frequency above 0.001), which suggests that blood repertoires may reflect thyroid immune responses. In cross-validation, a model built on a 13 V-J signature told ophthalmopathy apart from stable hyperthyroidism with approximately 91% sensitivity and about 81% specificity, and in testing the same model reached 80%/75%. In validation, the model predicted progression to ophthalmopathy a median of around 6.5 months before onset, with over 60% sensitivity and nearly 75% specificity. TCR V-J signatures able to tell the groups apart were searched for in a discovery cohort of 100 patients, of whom roughly 42 had Graves' ophthalmopathy and 57 had stable Graves' hyperthyroidism. Prospective prediction of ophthalmopathy was tested in an independent validation cohort consisting of fewer than 20 hyperthyroidism patients and over 15 patients who later progressed to ophthalmopathy. The roughly 91 discovery patients were randomly divided into training and test sets at a 7:3 ratio. The study also compared thyroid tissue and blood T-cell repertoires from about 6 Graves' hyperthyroidism patients. After blood sampling, hyperthyroidism patients were treated with methimazole at a starting dose of 30 mg daily, and ophthalmopathy patients were treated with high-dose intravenous methylprednisolone. A second multiplex PCR round built the libraries, followed by size selection and purification. Paired-end sequencing of the libraries was performed with 100 bp reads on an Illumina HiSeq2000. Raw data were processed with SOAPnuke, discarding reads with adapters, uncalled bases, mean Phred below 15, or no exact constant-primer or identifier match. High-quality paired reads were merged using COPE v1.2.5, and each unique nucleotide sequence was defined as a clonotype. MiTCR v1.1 was used to align clonotypes to the IMGT TRBV, TRBD and TRBJ reference segments. The analysis was restricted to V-J combinations with a frequency above 0.0001, which together covered just over 99% of the repertoires. The TCS score was defined as the ratio of F50 (clonal expansion) to E x V (chaos), calculated using BLOSUM62-based TCRdist between CDR3 peptides within each V-J. Welch's t-statistics and random forest reduced around 510 V-J features to under 15, which were used in a naive Bayes classifier (R e1071). No statistical method was used to fix the sample size in advance, and group allocation was not hidden from the investigators. The paper describes TCR Vbeta CDR3 sequencing of 135 peripheral blood samples, made up of 40 to 45 ophthalmopathy patients, over 70 hyperthyroidism patients and about 17 progressor patients.

The chain joins TRBV10-3 to TRBJ1-6; possibly the D gene is TRBD1, per 5 matching bases. The sequence derives from a woman aged 18-29 years with Graves disease. Donor details come from another sample of the same person, matched by shared clones. This material consisted of peripheral blood mononuclear cells (PBMCs), taken at new diagnosis, from a patient treated with antithyroid drugs. This receptor has the CDR3 CAISEKGSYNSPLHF. The DNA sequence is TGTGCCATCAGTGAGAAGGGGTCCTATAATTCACCCCTCCACTTT.